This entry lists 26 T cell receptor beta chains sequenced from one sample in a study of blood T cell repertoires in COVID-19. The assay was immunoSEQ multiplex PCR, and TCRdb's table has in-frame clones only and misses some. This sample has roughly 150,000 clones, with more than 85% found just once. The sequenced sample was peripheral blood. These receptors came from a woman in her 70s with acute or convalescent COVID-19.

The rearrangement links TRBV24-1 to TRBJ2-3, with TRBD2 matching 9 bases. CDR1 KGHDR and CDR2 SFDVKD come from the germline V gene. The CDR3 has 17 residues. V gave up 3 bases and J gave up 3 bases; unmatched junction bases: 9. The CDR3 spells CATSDGMRRGGTDTQYF. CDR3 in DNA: TGTGCCACCAGTGATGGGATGAGGCGGGGGGGGACAGATACGCAGTATTTT.

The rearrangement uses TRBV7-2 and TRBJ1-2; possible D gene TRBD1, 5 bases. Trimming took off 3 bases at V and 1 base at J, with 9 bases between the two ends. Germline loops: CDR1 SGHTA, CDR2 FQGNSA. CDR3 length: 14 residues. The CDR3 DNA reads TGTGCCAGCAGCTTTGGGGGGGTTAACTATGGCTACACCTTC. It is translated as CASSFGGVNYGYTF.

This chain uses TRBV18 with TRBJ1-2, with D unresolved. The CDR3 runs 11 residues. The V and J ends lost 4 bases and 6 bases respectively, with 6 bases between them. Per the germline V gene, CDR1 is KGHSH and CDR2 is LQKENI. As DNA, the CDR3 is TGTGCCAGCTCACTCTCCGATGGCTACACCTTC. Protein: CASSLSDGYTF.

The chain's CDR3 is CASSTRGAQPQHF. CDR3 DNA sequence: TGTGCCAGCAGTACCCGGGGAGCTCAGCCCCAGCATTTT. V is TRBV2 and J is TRBJ1-5; no clear D gene. Germline V gene sequence: CDR1 SNHLY, CDR2 FYNNEI. V was shortened by 5 bases and J by 6 bases, with 11 bases between the two germline ends. There are 13 residues in the CDR3.

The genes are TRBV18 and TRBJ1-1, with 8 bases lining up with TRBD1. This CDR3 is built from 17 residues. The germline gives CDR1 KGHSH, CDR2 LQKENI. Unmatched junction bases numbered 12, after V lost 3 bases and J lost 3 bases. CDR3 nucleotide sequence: TGTGCCAGCTCACCCAACATCCTTGCGGACAGGGACACTGAAGCTTTCTTT. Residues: CASSPNILADRDTEAFF.

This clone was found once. The CDR3 nucleotides are TGCGCCAGCAGCCCGGGCGCAGGGTCACCCCTCCACTTT. Translating gives CASSPGAGSPLHF. J is TRBJ1-6 and V is TRBV10-2, with a weak D call TRBD1 (5 bases). Trimming removed 6 bases at V and 10 bases at J, with 13 bases between. The CDR3 length is 13 residues. Germline values: CDR1 WSHSY, CDR2 SAAADI.

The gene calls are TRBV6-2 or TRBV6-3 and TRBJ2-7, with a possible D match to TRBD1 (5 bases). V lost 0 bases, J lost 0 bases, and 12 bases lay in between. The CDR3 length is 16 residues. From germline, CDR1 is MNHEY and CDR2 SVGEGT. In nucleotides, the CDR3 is TGTGCCAGCAGTTACTCCAACAGGACCTACTCCTACGAGCAGTACTTC. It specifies CASSYSNRTYSYEQYF.

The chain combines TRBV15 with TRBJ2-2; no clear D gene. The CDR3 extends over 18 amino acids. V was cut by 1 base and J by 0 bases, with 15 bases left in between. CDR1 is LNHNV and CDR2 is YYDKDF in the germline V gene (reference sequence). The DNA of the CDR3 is TGTGCCACCAGCAGAGGATCCCCGGCAGGTCCGAACACCGGGGAGCTGTTTTTT. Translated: CATSRGSPAGPNTGELFF.

CDR3 sequence: CASSLVGQAYTEAFF. The CDR3 nucleotides are TGTGCCAGCAGTTTAGTGGGACAGGCTTACACTGAAGCTTTCTTT. The rearrangement joins TRBV28 to TRBJ1-1; 8 bases agree with TRBD1. Germline V CDR1 and CDR2: MDHEN, SYDVKM. Trimming took 2 bases from V and 3 from J; bases not matched to a gene: 5. The CDR3 is 15 amino acids.

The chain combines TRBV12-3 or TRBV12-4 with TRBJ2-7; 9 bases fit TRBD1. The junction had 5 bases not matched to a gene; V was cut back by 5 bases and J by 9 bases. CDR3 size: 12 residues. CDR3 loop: CASSLGTGRQYF. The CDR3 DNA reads TGTGCCAGCAGTCTGGGGACAGGGCGGCAGTACTTC.

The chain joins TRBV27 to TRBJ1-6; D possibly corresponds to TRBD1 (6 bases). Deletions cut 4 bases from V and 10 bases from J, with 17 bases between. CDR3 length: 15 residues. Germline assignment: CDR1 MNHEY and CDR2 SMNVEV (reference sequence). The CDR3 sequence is CASSSDQGIGSPLHF. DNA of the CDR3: TGTGCCAGCAGTTCCGATCAGGGGATCGGGTCACCCCTCCACTTT.

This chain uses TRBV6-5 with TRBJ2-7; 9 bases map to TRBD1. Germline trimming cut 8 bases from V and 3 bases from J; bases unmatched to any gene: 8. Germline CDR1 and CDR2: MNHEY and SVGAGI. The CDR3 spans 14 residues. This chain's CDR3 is CASATNRGLYEQYF. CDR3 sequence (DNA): TGTGCCAGCGCTACCAACAGGGGGCTCTACGAGCAGTACTTC.

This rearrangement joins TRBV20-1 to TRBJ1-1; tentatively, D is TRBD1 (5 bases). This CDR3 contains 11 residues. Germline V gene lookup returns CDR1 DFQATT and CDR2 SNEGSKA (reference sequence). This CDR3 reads CRSEGPGEAFF. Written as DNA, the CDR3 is TGCAGGTCGGAGGGACCAGGGGAAGCTTTCTTT.

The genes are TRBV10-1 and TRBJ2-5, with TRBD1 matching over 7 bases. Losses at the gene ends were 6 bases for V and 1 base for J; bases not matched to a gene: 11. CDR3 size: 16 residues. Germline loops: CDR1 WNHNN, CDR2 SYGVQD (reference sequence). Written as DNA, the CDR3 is TGCGCCAGCAGGAAGGGGGCAGGGGCAGGCCAAGAGACCCAGTACTTC. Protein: CASRKGAGAGQETQYF.

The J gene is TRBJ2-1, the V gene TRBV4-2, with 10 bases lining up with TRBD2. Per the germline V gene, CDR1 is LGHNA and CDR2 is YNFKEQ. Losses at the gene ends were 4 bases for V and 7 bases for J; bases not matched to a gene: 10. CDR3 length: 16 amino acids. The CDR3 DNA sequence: TGTGCCAGCAGCCGGACTGAGCGGGGGGGCGGAAATGAGCAGTTCTTC. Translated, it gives CASSRTERGGGNEQFF.

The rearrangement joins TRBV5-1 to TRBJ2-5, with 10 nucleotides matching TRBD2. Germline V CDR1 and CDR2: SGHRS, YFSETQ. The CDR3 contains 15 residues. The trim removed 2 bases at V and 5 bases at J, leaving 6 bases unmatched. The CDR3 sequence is CASSLAGGQLETQYF. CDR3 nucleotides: TGCGCCAGCAGCTTAGCGGGGGGGCAACTCGAGACCCAGTACTTC.

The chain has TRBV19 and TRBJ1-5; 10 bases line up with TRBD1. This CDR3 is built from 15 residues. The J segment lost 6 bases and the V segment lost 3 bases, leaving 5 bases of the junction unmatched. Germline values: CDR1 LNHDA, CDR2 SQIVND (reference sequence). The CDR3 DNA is TGTGCCAGTAGTATGGGACAGGGGACTCGTCAGCCCCAGCATTTT. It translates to CASSMGQGTRQPQHF.

This CDR3 is CASRLAGVQETQYF. CDR3 DNA sequence: TGTGCCTCAAGACTAGCGGGCGTGCAAGAGACCCAGTACTTC. The rearrangement links TRBV15 to TRBJ2-5, with 10 bases that match TRBD2. The trim removed 11 bases at V and 2 bases at J, leaving 8 bases unmatched. Looked up from germline, CDR1 is LNHNV and CDR2 is YYDKDF (reference sequence). The CDR3 has 14 amino acids.

For the CDR3, the DNA is TGTGCCTGGAGTGTACAACAGATAGCCGGGGAGCTGTTTTTT. The encoded protein is CAWSVQQIAGELFF. This chain links TRBV30 with TRBJ2-2; D uncertain. Germline CDR1 and CDR2: GTSNPN and SVGIG (reference sequence). The CDR3 is 14 residues long. V lost 0 bases and J 6 bases, leaving 11 bases between the germline ends. Full variable domain (outside the CDR3, taken from reference TRBV30 and TRBJ2-2): SQTIHQWPATLVQPVGSPLSLECTVEGTSNPNLYWYRQAAGRGLQLLFYSVGIGQISSEVPQNLSASRPQDRQFILSSKKLLLSDSGFYLCAWSVQQIAGELFFGEGSRLTVL.

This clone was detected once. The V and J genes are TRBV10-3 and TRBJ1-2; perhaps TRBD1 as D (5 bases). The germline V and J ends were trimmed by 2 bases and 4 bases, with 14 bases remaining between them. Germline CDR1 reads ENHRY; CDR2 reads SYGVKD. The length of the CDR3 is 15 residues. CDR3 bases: TGTGCCATCAGTGAGCCCTCTTCAGGGTCCTATGGCTACACCTTC. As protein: CAISEPSSGSYGYTF.

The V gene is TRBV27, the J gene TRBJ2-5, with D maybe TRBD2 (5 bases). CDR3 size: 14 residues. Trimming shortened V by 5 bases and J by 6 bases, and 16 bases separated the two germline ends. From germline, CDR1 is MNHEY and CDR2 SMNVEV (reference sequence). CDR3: CASSRKTSSQTQYF. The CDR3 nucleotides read TGTGCCAGCAGTCGAAAAACTAGTTCGCAGACCCAGTACTTC.

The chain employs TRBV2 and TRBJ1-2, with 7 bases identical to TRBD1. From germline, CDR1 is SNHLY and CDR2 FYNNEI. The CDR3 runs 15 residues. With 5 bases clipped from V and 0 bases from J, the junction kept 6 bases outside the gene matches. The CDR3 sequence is CASSRQGRTNYGYTF. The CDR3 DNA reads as TGTGCCAGCAGTCGACAGGGTAGAACTAACTATGGCTACACCTTC.

CDR3 coding DNA: TGTGCCAGCAGTGCCGTGACAGGGGCCACAGATACGCAGTATTTT. Protein product: CASSAVTGATDTQYF. The V and J genes are TRBV6-4 and TRBJ2-3; the match to TRBD1 covers 8 bases. The germline V gene encodes CDR1 MRHNA and CDR2 SNTAGT. The V segment lost 4 bases and the J segment 2 bases; nucleotides outside the gene matches: 5. The CDR3 extends over 15 amino acids.

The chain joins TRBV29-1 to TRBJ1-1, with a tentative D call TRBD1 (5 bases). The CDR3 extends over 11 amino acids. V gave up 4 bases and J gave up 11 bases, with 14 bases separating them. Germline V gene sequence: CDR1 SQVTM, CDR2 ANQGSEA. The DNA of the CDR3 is TGCAGCGTTGTGGGGGGGGTTTCTGCTTTCTTT. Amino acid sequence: CSVVGGVSAFF. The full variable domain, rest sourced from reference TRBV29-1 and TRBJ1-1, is SAVISQKPSRDICQRGTSLTIQCQVDSQVTMMFWYRQQPGQSLTLIATANQGSEATYESGFVIDKFPISRPNLTFSTLTVSNMSPEDSSIYLCSVVGGVSAFFGQGTRLTVV.

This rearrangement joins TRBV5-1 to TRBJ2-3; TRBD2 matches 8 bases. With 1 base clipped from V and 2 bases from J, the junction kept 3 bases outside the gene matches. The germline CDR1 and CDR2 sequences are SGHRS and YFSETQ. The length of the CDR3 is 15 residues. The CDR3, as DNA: TGCGCCAGCAGCTTGTGGGGACTAGACACAGATACGCAGTATTTT. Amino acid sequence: CASSLWGLDTDTQYF. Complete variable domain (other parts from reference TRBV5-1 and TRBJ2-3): KAGVTQTPRYLIKTRGQQVTLSCSPISGHRSVSWYQQTPGQGLQFLFEYFSETQRNKGNFPGRFSGRQFSNSRSEMNVSTLELGDSALYLCASSLWGLDTDTQYFGPGTRLTVL.

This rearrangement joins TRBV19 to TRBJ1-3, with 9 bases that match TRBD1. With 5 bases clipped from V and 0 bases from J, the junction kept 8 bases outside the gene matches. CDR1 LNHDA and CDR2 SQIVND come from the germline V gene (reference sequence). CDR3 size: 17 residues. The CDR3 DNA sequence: TGTGCCAGTAGTCCACAGACAGGGGGTAGCTCTGGAAACACCATATATTTT. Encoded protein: CASSPQTGGSSGNTIYF. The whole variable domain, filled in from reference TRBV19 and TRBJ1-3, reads DGGITQSPKYLFRKEGQNVTLSCEQNLNHDAMYWYRQDPGQGLRLIYYSQIVNDFQKGDIAEGYSVSREKKESFPLTVTSAQKNPTAFYLCASSPQTGGSSGNTIYFGEGSWLTVV.